This TCR beta chain was identified during a study of CD8 T cells in Susac syndrome. Random hexamers were used to reverse transcribe an amount of roughly 0.5 to 1 ug RNA. One entry per CDR3 protein, called by TCRdb with MiXCR from the immunoSEQ multiplex PCR reads. The sample has 50,000 to 65,000 distinct CDR3 sequences; roughly 92% are singletons. Input material: CD8+ T cells from PBMCs. The source is a human donor in good health.

CDR3 bases: TGTGCCAGCAGTTACGCGGCTTTGCCAGTCTACGAGCAGTACTTC. It yields the protein CASSYAALPVYEQYF. J is TRBJ2-7 and V is TRBV6-5; no definite D call. The CDR3 has 15 residues. Trimming pared 2 bases from V and 3 bases from J, leaving 14 bases between. CDR1 is MNHEY and CDR2 is SVGAGI in the germline V gene.